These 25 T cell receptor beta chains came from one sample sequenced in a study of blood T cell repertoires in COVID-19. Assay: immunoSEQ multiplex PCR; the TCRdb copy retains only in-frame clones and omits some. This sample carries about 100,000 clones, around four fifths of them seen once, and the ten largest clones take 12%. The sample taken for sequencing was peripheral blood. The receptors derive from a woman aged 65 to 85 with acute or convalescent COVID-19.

The CDR3 bases are TGTGCCAGCAGTGAAGGAGGATCGGGGAATGAAAAACTGTTTTTT. Encoded protein: CASSEGGSGNEKLFF. The rearrangement joins TRBV6-1 to TRBJ1-4, with D hard to call. CDR3 length: 15 residues. Trimming left V 1 base short and J 5 bases short, with 11 bases between. CDR1 MNHNS and CDR2 SASEGT come from the germline V gene.

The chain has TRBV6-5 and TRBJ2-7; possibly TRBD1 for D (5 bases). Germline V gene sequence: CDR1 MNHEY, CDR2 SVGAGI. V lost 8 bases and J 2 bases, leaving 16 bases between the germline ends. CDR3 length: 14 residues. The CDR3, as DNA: TGTGCCAGCGACAGCTCTCTCTCTACCTACGAGCAGTACTTC. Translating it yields CASDSSLSTYEQYF.

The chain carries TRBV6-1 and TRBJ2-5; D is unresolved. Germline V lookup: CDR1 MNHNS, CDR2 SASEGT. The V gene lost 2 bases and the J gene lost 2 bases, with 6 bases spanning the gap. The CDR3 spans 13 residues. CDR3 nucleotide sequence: TGTGCCAGCAGTGAATTTAGTCAAGAGACCCAGTACTTC. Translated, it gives CASSEFSQETQYF.

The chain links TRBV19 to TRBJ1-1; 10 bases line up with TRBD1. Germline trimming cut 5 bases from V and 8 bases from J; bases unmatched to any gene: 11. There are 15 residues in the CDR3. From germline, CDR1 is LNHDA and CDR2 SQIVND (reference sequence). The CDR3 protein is CASSSNVGTGAEAFF. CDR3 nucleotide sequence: TGTGCCAGTAGTTCAAACGTCGGGACAGGGGCCGAAGCTTTCTTT.

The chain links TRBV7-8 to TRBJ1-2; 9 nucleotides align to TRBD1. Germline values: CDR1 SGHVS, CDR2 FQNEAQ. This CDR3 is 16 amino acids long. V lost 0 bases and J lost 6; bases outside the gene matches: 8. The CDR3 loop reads CASSLAQDRGGNGYTF. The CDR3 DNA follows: TGTGCCAGCAGCTTAGCGCAGGACAGGGGAGGGAATGGCTACACCTTC.

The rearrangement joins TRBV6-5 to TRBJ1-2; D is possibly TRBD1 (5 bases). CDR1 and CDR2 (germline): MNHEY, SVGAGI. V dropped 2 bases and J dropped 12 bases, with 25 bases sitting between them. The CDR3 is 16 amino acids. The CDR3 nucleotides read TGTGCCAGCAGTTACCCCCGGGAGGGGAGCGGTGTATCGAACACCTTC. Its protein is CASSYPREGSGVSNTF.

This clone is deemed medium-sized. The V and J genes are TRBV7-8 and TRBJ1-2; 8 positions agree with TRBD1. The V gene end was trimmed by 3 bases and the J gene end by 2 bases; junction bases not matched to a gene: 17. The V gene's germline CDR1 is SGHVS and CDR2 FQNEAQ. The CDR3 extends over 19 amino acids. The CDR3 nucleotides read TGTGCCAGCAGCTTGTTTAGGGGAGACAGGGGAGATCCAAACTATGGCTACACCTTC. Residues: CASSLFRGDRGDPNYGYTF.

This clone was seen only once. The CDR3 loop reads CASSVGGLAGVNQETQYF. CDR3 coding DNA: TGTGCCAGCAGCGTAGGGGGACTAGCGGGGGTAAACCAAGAGACCCAGTACTTC. V is TRBV9 and J is TRBJ2-5, with 14 bases aligning to TRBD2. This CDR3 has 18 residues. Trimming at V came to 0 bases and at J to 0 bases, leaving 4 bases not matched to a gene. Germline assignment: CDR1 SGDLS and CDR2 YYNGEE. The full variable domain, in which reference TRBV9 and TRBJ2-5 provide the parts outside the CDR3, is DSGVTQTPKHLITATGQRVTLRCSPRSGDLSVYWYQQSLDQGLQFLIQYYNGEERAKGNILERFSAQQFPDLHSELNLSSLELGDSALYFCASSVGGLAGVNQETQYFGPGTRLLVL.

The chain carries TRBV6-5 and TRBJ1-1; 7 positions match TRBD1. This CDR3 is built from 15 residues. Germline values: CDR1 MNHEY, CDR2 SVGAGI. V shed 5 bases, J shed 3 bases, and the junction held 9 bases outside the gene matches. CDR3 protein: CASSRPGQGDTEAFF. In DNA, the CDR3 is TGTGCCAGCAGTCGCCCCGGGCAGGGGGACACTGAAGCTTTCTTT.

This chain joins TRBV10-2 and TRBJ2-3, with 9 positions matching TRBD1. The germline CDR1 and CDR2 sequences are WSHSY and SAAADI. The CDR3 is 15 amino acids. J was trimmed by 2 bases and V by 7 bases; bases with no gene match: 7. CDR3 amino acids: CASMGDRAPTDTQYF. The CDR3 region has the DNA TGCGCCAGCATGGGGGACAGGGCCCCCACAGATACGCAGTATTTT.

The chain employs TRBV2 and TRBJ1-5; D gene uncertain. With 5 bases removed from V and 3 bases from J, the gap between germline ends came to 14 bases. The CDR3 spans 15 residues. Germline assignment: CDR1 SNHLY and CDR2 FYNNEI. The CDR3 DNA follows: TGTGCCAGCAGTTCACTTCGAGCGAACAATCAGCCCCAGCATTTT. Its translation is CASSSLRANNQPQHF.

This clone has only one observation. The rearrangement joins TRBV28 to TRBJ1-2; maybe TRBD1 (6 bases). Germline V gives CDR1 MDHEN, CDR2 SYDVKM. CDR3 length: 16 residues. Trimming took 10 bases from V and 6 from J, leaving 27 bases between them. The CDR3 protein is CAIGGQEMGFSHGYTF. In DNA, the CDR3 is TGTGCCATCGGGGGGCAGGAGATGGGGTTCTCGCATGGCTACACCTTC.

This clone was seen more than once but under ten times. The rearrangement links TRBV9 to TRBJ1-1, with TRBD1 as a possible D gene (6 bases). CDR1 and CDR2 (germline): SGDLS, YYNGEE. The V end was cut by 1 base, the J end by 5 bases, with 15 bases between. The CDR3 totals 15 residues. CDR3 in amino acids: CASSVSPEGGTEAFF. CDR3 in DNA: TGTGCCAGCAGCGTAAGCCCTGAGGGGGGGACTGAAGCTTTCTTT. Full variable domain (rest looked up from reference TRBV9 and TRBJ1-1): DSGVTQTPKHLITATGQRVTLRCSPRSGDLSVYWYQQSLDQGLQFLIQYYNGEERAKGNILERFSAQQFPDLHSELNLSSLELGDSALYFCASSVSPEGGTEAFFGQGTRLTVV.

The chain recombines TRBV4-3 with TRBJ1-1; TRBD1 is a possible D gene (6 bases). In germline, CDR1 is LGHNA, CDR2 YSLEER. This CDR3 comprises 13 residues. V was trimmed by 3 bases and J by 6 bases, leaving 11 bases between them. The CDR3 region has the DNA TGCGCCAGCAGCCACGAGGGACACCCTGAAGCTTTCTTT. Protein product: CASSHEGHPEAFF.

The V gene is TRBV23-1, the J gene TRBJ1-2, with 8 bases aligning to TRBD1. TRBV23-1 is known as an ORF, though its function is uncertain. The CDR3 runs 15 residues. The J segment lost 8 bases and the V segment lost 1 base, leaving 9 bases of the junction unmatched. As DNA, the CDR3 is TGCGCCAGCAGTCAATTCTCGGACAGGGTGCAAGGCTACACCTTC. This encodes CASSQFSDRVQGYTF.

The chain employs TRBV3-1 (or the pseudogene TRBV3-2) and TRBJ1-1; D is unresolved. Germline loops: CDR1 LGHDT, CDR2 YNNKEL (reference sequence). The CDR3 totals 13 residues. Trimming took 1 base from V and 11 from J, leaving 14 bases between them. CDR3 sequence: CASSQVVLAEAFF. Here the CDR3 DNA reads TGTGCCAGCAGCCAAGTAGTGCTTGCGGAGGCTTTCTTT.

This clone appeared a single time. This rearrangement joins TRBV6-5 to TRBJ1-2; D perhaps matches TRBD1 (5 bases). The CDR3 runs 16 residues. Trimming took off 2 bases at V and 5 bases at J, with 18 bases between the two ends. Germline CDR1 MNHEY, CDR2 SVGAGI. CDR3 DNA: TGTGCCAGCAGTTACAACCGTCCGGCCCGGGGGTATGGCTACACCTTC. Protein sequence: CASSYNRPARGYGYTF.

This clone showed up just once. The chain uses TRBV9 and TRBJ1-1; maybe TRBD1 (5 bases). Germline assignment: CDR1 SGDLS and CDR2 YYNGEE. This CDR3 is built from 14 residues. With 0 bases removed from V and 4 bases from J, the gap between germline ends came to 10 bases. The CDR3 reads CASSVVTQGTEAFF. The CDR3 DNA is TGTGCCAGCAGCGTAGTCACCCAGGGCACTGAAGCTTTCTTT.

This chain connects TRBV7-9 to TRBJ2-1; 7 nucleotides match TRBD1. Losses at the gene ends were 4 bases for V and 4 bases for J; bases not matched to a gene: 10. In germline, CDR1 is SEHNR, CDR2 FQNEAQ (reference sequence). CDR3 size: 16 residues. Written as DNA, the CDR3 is TGTGCCAGCAGCTCGCTCCGGGGACAGCGTTACAATGAGCAGTTCTTC. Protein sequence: CASSSLRGQRYNEQFF.

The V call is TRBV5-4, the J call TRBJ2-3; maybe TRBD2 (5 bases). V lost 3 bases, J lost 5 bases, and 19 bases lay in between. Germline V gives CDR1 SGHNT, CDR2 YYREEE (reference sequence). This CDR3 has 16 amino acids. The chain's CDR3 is CASSSEFEGRGDTQYF. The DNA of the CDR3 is TGTGCCAGCAGCTCGGAATTTGAGGGTCGGGGAGATACGCAGTATTTT. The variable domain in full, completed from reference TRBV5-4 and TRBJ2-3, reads ETGVTQSPTHLIKTRGQQVTLRCSSQSGHNTVSWYQQALGQGPQFIFQYYREEENGRGNFPPRFSGLQFPNYSSELNVNALELDDSALYLCASSSEFEGRGDTQYFGPGTRLTVL.

The CDR3 nucleotides read TGTGCCAGCAGGAGGAGTCTCATGAACACTGAAGCTTTCTTT. It encodes CASRRSLMNTEAFF. This chain uses TRBV2 with TRBJ1-1; D gene ambiguous. Trimming pared 6 bases from V and 0 bases from J, leaving 11 bases between. The germline V gene has CDR1 SNHLY and CDR2 FYNNEI. This CDR3 is 14 amino acids long.

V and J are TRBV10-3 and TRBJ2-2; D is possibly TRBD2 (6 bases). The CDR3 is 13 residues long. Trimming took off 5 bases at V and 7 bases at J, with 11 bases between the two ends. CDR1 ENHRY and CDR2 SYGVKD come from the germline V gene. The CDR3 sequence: CAISPGGYGELFF. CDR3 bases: TGTGCCATCAGTCCCGGGGGATACGGGGAGCTGTTTTTT.

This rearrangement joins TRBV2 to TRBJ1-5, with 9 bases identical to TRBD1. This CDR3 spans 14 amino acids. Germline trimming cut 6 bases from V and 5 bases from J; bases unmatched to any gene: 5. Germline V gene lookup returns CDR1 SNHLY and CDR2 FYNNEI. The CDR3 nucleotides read TGTGCCAGCAGCGTAGACAGGGGGGATCAGCCCCAGCATTTT. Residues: CASSVDRGDQPQHF.

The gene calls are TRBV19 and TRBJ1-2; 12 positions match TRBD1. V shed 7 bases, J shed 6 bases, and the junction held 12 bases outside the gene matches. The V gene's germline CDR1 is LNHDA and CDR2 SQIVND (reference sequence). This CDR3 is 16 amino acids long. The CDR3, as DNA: TGTGCCAGTACCTCGGGACAGGGGGCTATGGTCCATGGCTACACCTTC. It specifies CASTSGQGAMVHGYTF.

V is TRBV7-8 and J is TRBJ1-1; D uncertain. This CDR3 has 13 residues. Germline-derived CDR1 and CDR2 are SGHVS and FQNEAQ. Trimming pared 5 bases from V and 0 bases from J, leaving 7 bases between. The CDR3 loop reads CASSEQLNTEAFF. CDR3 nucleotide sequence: TGTGCCAGCAGCGAACAGTTGAACACTGAAGCTTTCTTT.